Shown below are 32 T cell receptor beta chains from a single sample sequenced in a study of T cells in localized non-small cell lung cancer. Clones were read by immunoSEQ multiplex PCR, and TCRdb kept only the in-frame ones, dropping some. The table records about 20,000 clones, around 83% of them present only once. This sample comprised peripheral blood, obtained before any cancer treatment. The receptor set was obtained from a man between 40 and 70 years old with stage I lung adenocarcinoma.

V gene TRBV5-5 combines with J gene TRBJ2-1, with D unclear. The germline gives CDR1 SGHKS, CDR2 YYEKEE (reference sequence). V was pared by 1 base and J by 9 bases, with 11 bases between. CDR3 length equals 13 residues. The DNA for the CDR3 is TGTGCCAGCAGCTTGAGGCCAGACCTTGAGCAGTTCTTC. The encoded protein is CASSLRPDLEQFF.

The V call is TRBV5-1, the J call TRBJ2-1, with 9 positions matching TRBD2. Trimming took 4 bases from V and 9 from J; bases not matched to a gene: 11. CDR3 length: 15 residues. The germline CDR1 and CDR2 sequences are SGHRS and YFSETQ. CDR3 nucleotides: TGCGCCAGCAGCCCCTACGCGGGAGGGAGGGGTGAGCAGTTCTTC. It specifies CASSPYAGGRGEQFF. The full variable domain, rest sourced from reference TRBV5-1 and TRBJ2-1, is KAGVTQTPRYLIKTRGQQVTLSCSPISGHRSVSWYQQTPGQGLQFLFEYFSETQRNKGNFPGRFSGRQFSNSRSEMNVSTLELGDSALYLCASSPYAGGRGEQFFGPGTRLTVL.

This chain links TRBV2 with TRBJ1-2; D gene uncertain. The CDR3 totals 14 residues. The V end was cut by 6 bases, the J end by 8 bases, with 19 bases between. The V gene's germline CDR1 is SNHLY and CDR2 FYNNEI. Here the CDR3 reads CASRNPGVQGGYTF. In DNA form, the CDR3 reads TGTGCCAGCAGGAACCCGGGCGTCCAAGGGGGCTACACCTTC. The full variable domain, rest sourced from reference TRBV2 and TRBJ1-2, is EPEVTQTPSHQVTQMGQEVILRCVPISNHLYFYWYRQILGQKVEFLVSFYNNEISEKSEIFDDQFSVERPDGSNFTLKIRSTKLEDSAMYFCASRNPGVQGGYTFGSGTRLTVV.

The chain joins TRBV9 to TRBJ1-1; D remains unclear. The germline V and J ends were trimmed by 7 bases and 1 base, with 8 bases remaining between them. The CDR3 is made up of 12 amino acids. CDR1 and CDR2 from the germline V gene are SGDLS and YYNGEE. This CDR3 reads CASGRENTEAFF. The CDR3 DNA reads as TGTGCCAGCGGCCGGGAGAACACTGAAGCTTTCTTT.

This clone was recorded once. V gene TRBV18 combines with J gene TRBJ2-1, with D perhaps matching TRBD1 (6 bases). Germline V gene data show CDR1 as KGHSH and CDR2 as LQKENI. The CDR3 is 14 residues long. Trimming left V 5 bases short and J 9 bases short, with 17 bases between. CDR3 amino acids: CASSSPQGLTEQFF. The CDR3 region has the DNA TGTGCCAGCTCATCCCCGCAGGGGTTAACTGAGCAGTTCTTC.

Only a few counts were recorded for this clone. The V gene is TRBV7-4, the J gene TRBJ1-5, with D hard to call. CDR1 is SGHVT, CDR2 SQSDAQ, per germline. This CDR3 is built from 14 residues. With 6 bases removed from V and 0 bases from J, the gap between germline ends came to 9 bases. The CDR3: CASSINYSNQPQHF. Written as DNA, the CDR3 is TGTGCCAGCAGTATAAATTATAGCAATCAGCCCCAGCATTTT.

The chain links TRBV4-1 to TRBJ1-1, with D uncertain. V gave up 1 base and J gave up 0 bases, with 27 bases separating them. The germline V gene encodes CDR1 MGHRA and CDR2 YSYEKL. This CDR3 is built from 21 residues. As DNA, the CDR3 is TGCGCCAGCAGCCAAGCCAACCGGGCCCCCCTCATTTGGCACATGAACACTGAAGCTTTCTTT. Residues: CASSQANRAPLIWHMNTEAFF.

The chain carries TRBV7-2 and TRBJ2-7; D not resolved. The CDR3 contains 12 residues. Germline lookup yields CDR1 SGHTA and CDR2 FQGNSA. V gave up 7 bases and J gave up 4 bases, with 11 bases separating them. The CDR3 bases are TGTGCCAGCACCAATATGGCTTACGAGCAGTACTTC. It encodes CASTNMAYEQYF.

This clone was seen a single time. V usage is TRBV5-1 and J usage is TRBJ2-1, with 8 nucleotides matching TRBD2. Trimming took 3 bases from V and 0 from J; bases not matched to a gene: 5. The CDR3 contains 16 residues. Germline V gives CDR1 SGHRS, CDR2 YFSETQ. This CDR3 reads CASSYTSGSSYNEQFF. The CDR3 DNA sequence: TGCGCCAGCAGCTACACTAGCGGCAGCTCCTACAATGAGCAGTTCTTC. Based on the CDR3 plus reference TRBV5-1 and TRBJ2-1, the full variable domain is KAGVTQTPRYLIKTRGQQVTLSCSPISGHRSVSWYQQTPGQGLQFLFEYFSETQRNKGNFPGRFSGRQFSNSRSEMNVSTLELGDSALYLCASSYTSGSSYNEQFFGPGTRLTVL.

The V gene is TRBV9, the J gene TRBJ2-7, with 8 bases lining up with TRBD2. The CDR3 contains 15 residues. Trimming at V came to 3 bases and at J to 0 bases, leaving 5 bases not matched to a gene. Germline lookup yields CDR1 SGDLS and CDR2 YYNGEE. The CDR3 is CASSAGGEGSYEQYF. As DNA, the CDR3 is TGTGCCAGCAGCGCCGGGGGGGAAGGCTCCTACGAGCAGTACTTC.

The rearrangement links TRBV19 to TRBJ2-2; a weak D match, TRBD2 (6 bases). The CDR3 consists of 13 residues. V shed 3 bases and J shed 5 bases, with 7 bases lying between them. Germline-derived CDR1 and CDR2 are LNHDA and SQIVND (reference sequence). The CDR3 spells CASSMRETGELFF. CDR3 bases: TGTGCCAGTAGTATGCGGGAAACCGGGGAGCTGTTTTTT.

V is TRBV6-1 and J is TRBJ2-7, with D possibly matching TRBD2 (5 bases). The CDR3 length is 22 residues. Germline lookup yields CDR1 MNHNS and CDR2 SASEGT. Trimming removed 2 bases at V and 4 bases at J, with 36 bases between. CDR3 loop: CASSEFARQVSVSGKDKYEQYF. CDR3 DNA: TGTGCCAGCAGTGAATTTGCGCGGCAGGTGTCCGTATCGGGGAAGGATAAATACGAGCAGTACTTC.

The chain couples TRBV4-2 to TRBJ2-7; 9 bases match TRBD1. Germline CDR1 reads LGHNA; CDR2 reads YNFKEQ. The CDR3 sequence is 15 residues long. Germline trimming cut 5 bases from V and 0 bases from J; bases unmatched to any gene: 5. Written as DNA, the CDR3 is TGTGCCAGCAGCTCCATGGACAGGGGCTCCTACGAGCAGTACTTC. It encodes CASSSMDRGSYEQYF.

The CDR3 DNA is TGTGCCAGCAGTTTAGCCGGGACAGGGGTCTACGAGCAGTACTTC. Translated, it gives CASSLAGTGVYEQYF. The V gene is TRBV27, the J gene TRBJ2-7, with 10 bases matching TRBD1. Germline-derived CDR1 and CDR2 are MNHEY and SMNVEV (reference sequence). The CDR3 is made up of 15 amino acids. After removal of 2 bases from V and 3 bases from J, the junction contained 4 bases not matched to a gene.

CDR3 coding DNA: TGTGCCAGCAGTTTAGTTATGGCAAGCTCCTACGAGCAGTACTTC. This gives the protein CASSLVMASSYEQYF. This chain links TRBV28 with TRBJ2-7; D not resolved. Trimming cost V 2 bases and J 0 bases, with 11 bases left between them. The CDR3 is made up of 15 amino acids. Germline V gene data show CDR1 as MDHEN and CDR2 as SYDVKM.

This clone was seen a handful of times. CDR3: CASSLVGQSGRGYTF. The CDR3 DNA follows: TGTGCCAGCAGCTTGGTAGGACAGAGTGGTCGCGGCTACACCTTC. V usage is TRBV5-4 and J usage is TRBJ1-2; perhaps TRBD1 as D (6 bases). The CDR3 length is 15 residues. V was cut by 0 bases and J by 8 bases, with 17 bases left in between. Germline loops: CDR1 SGHNT, CDR2 YYREEE (reference sequence).

In this sample, this clone turned up once. The chain carries TRBV4-1 and TRBJ2-2; D not resolved. The CDR3 is made up of 18 amino acids. The germline gives CDR1 MGHRA, CDR2 YSYEKL. Between the trimmed V and J ends, which lost 6 bases and 5 bases, there was a span of 25 bases. CDR3: CASSGSVLPGRNTGELFF. The CDR3 coding sequence is TGCGCCAGCAGTGGAAGTGTACTCCCTGGAAGAAATACCGGGGAGCTGTTTTTT.

This clone appeared a single time. The chain employs TRBV29-1 and TRBJ2-2; 7 nucleotides match TRBD2. Germline loops: CDR1 SQVTM, CDR2 ANQGSEA. Trimming cost V 4 bases and J 8 bases; bases outside gene matches: 13. The CDR3 loop spans 15 amino acids. CDR3 nucleotide sequence: TGCAGCGTTGTCTGGCTAGCGGACCCCAGGGGGGAGCTGTTTTTT. Amino acid sequence: CSVVWLADPRGELFF.

This rearrangement joins TRBV11-1 to TRBJ2-3; D is ambiguous. The CDR3 is 12 amino acids. Looked up from germline, CDR1 is SGHAT and CDR2 is FQDESV (reference sequence). V was trimmed by 4 bases and J by 1 base, leaving 3 bases between them. For the CDR3, the DNA is TGTGCCAGCAGCTCGGGCACAGATACGCAGTATTTT. Residues: CASSSGTDTQYF.

The chain combines TRBV6-6 with TRBJ1-2, with D unresolved. The ends were cut back, 6 bases at V and 4 bases at J, with 6 bases in the middle. The CDR3 is 11 amino acids. CDR1 and CDR2 from the germline V gene are MNHNY and SVGAGI (reference sequence). The chain's CDR3 is CASSGSYGYTF. The CDR3 coding sequence is TGTGCCAGCAGCGGGAGCTATGGCTACACCTTC.

This clone was seen only a few times. The chain carries TRBV27 and TRBJ2-7; maybe TRBD2 (5 bases). The CDR3 spans 14 residues. CDR1 is MNHEY and CDR2 is SMNVEV in the germline V gene (reference sequence). The V end was cut by 6 bases, the J end by 6 bases, with 18 bases between. CDR3 residues: CASSLSEGVGEQYF. The CDR3 DNA sequence: TGTGCCAGCAGCCTTAGTGAGGGCGTTGGCGAGCAGTACTTC.

The genes are TRBV11-1 and TRBJ2-7, with 7 bases aligning to TRBD2. This CDR3 contains 16 residues. Germline CDR1 SGHAT, CDR2 FQDESV (reference sequence). V dropped 6 bases and J dropped 3; count of bases not matched to a gene: 14. The CDR3 DNA sequence: TGTGCCAGCAGTCCTCGAAGCAGACTAGCTGGCTACGAGCAGTACTTC. Translated, it gives CASSPRSRLAGYEQYF.

In its sample, this clone was seen a few times. The rearrangement links TRBV28 to TRBJ2-7; D unclear. The CDR3 runs 12 residues. Per the germline V gene, CDR1 is MDHEN and CDR2 is SYDVKM. Trimming cost V 4 bases and J 4 bases, with 8 bases left between them. CDR3 residues: CASSSQPYEQYF. The CDR3 DNA follows: TGTGCCAGCAGTTCTCAGCCATACGAGCAGTACTTC.

For the CDR3, the DNA is TGTGCCAGCAGCCGCATCGACTGGACGGATGGCCATGAGCAGTTCTTC. Amino acid sequence: CASSRIDWTDGHEQFF. The V and J genes are TRBV13 and TRBJ2-1; D is uncertain. Germline CDR1 is PRHDT and CDR2 is FYEKMQ (reference sequence). This CDR3 comprises 16 residues. V was shortened by 5 bases and J by 8 bases, with 22 bases between the two germline ends.

The gene calls are TRBV5-4 and TRBJ2-3; a weak D match, TRBD1 (5 bases). Trimming shortened V by 1 base and J by 7 bases, and 13 bases separated the two germline ends. The CDR3 is made up of 14 amino acids. Germline V gene lookup returns CDR1 SGHNT and CDR2 YYREEE (reference sequence). The CDR3 bases are TGTGCCAGCAGCTTGAAAGGGGCACGAAATACGCAGTATTTT. This gives the protein CASSLKGARNTQYF.

Only a few counts were recorded for this clone. Other DNA sequences in the sample encode the same CDR3. The chain couples TRBV4-3 to TRBJ1-1; D ambiguous. Germline V gene sequence: CDR1 LGHNA, CDR2 YSLEER. The CDR3 loop spans 13 amino acids. V was clipped by 0 bases and J by 5 bases, with 7 bases between them. The DNA of the CDR3 is TGCGCCAGCAGCCAAGAGAAGAGGACTGAAGCTTTCTTT. This gives the protein CASSQEKRTEAFF.

This chain connects TRBV28 to TRBJ1-3; D unclear. CDR1 is MDHEN, CDR2 SYDVKM, per germline. V dropped 2 bases and J dropped 0 bases, with 5 bases sitting between them. CDR3 length: 14 amino acids. DNA of the CDR3: TGTGCCAGCAGTTTAGGCTTCTCTGGAAACACCATATATTTT. Translation: CASSLGFSGNTIYF.

CDR3 amino acids: CASSFGTRSEQFF. DNA of the CDR3: TGCGCCAGCAGCTTCGGGACTAGAAGTGAGCAGTTCTTC. The chain couples TRBV5-1 to TRBJ2-1; 8 bases align to TRBD2. Germline trimming cut 2 bases from V and 9 bases from J; bases unmatched to any gene: 4. This CDR3 is built from 13 residues. CDR1 is SGHRS and CDR2 is YFSETQ in the germline V gene.

The chain is built from TRBV11-2 and TRBJ1-2; TRBD1 matches 10 bases. The J segment lost 8 bases and the V segment lost 5 bases, leaving 8 bases of the junction unmatched. Germline V CDR1 and CDR2: SGHAT, FQNNGV. The CDR3 is made up of 14 amino acids. In DNA, the CDR3 is TGTGCCAGCAGCCTCACGGACAGGGGGGGCGGCTACACCTTC. Protein product: CASSLTDRGGGYTF.

CDR3 in DNA: TGTGCCAGCAGCTTACAGGGAAACACCATATATTTT. Protein product: CASSLQGNTIYF. The chain joins TRBV11-2 to TRBJ1-3; D gene uncertain. V lost 2 bases to trimming and J lost 4 bases, with 3 bases between them. The CDR3 extends over 12 amino acids. Germline V gene lookup returns CDR1 SGHAT and CDR2 FQNNGV.

This clone was seen a single time. This chain connects TRBV10-2 to TRBJ1-3; D is unclear. Trimming stripped 8 bases from V and 0 bases from J, with 14 bases between. This CDR3 comprises 15 residues. Germline CDR1 reads WSHSY; CDR2 reads SAAADI. CDR3 sequence: CASLGYTGSGNTIYF. CDR3 sequence (DNA): TGCGCCAGCCTGGGGTACACCGGCTCTGGAAACACCATATATTTT.

The chain links TRBV7-9 to TRBJ2-7; 13 bases are a match to TRBD2. The junction had 9 bases not matched to a gene; V was cut back by 5 bases and J by 5 bases. Per germline, CDR1 SEHNR and CDR2 FQNEAQ (reference sequence). This CDR3 contains 16 residues. This CDR3 reads CASSPWTSGSHDEQYF. CDR3 bases: TGTGCCAGCAGCCCATGGACTAGCGGGAGTCACGACGAGCAGTACTTC.